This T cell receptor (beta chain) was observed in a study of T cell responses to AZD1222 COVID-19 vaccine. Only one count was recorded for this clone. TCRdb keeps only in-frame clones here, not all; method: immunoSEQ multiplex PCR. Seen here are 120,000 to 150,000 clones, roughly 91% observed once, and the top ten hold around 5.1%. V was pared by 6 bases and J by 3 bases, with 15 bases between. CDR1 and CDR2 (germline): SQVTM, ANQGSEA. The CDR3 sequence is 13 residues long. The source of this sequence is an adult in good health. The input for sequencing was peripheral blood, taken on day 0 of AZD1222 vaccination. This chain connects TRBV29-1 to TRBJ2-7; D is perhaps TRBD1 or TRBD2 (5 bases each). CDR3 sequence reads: CSVAGTVDYEQYF. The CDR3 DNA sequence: TGCAGCGTCGCCGGGACCGTAGACTACGAGCAGTACTTC.